The rows below give T cell receptor beta chains drawn from one sample of a study of shared clonotypes between healthy human individuals. Produced via immunoSEQ multiplex PCR; TCRdb's table is partial and in-frame only. The repertoire holds roughly 700,000 clones, with 90% as singletons. Material: memory CD8+ T cells from PBMCs. The receptor set was obtained from a man between 18 and 35 years old in good health. Some clones in this sample may be carry-over from other donors' samples. The CDR3 runs from the conserved cysteine through the conserved F or W. Fields, in order: V gene, J gene, D gene, CDR3 protein, CDR3 DNA. A D gene is named only where the DNA matches it firmly.

V: TRBV11-2
J: TRBJ2-3
D: TRBD2
CDR3: CASRIAGPGTDTQYF
DNA: TGTGCCAGCAGAATAGCGGGACCCGGAACAGATACGCAGTATTTT

V: TRBV6-5
J: TRBJ2-3
D: TRBD1
CDR3: CAISAGQGDTDTQYF
DNA: TGTGCCATCAGCGCCGGACAGGGAGACACAGATACGCAGTATTTT

V: TRBV4-3
J: TRBJ2-4
D: -
CDR3: CASSHLGHQGAKNIQYF
DNA: TGCGCCAGCAGCCACCTAGGACACCAGGGAGCCAAAAACATTCAGTACTTC

V: TRBV28
J: TRBJ2-7
D: -
CDR3: CASSTRDTLYEQYF
DNA: TGTGCCAGCAGTACTCGGGACACCCTCTACGAGCAGTACTTC

V: TRBV15
J: TRBJ2-5
D: TRBD2
CDR3: CATSRASSGGETQYF
DNA: TGTGCCACCAGCAGAGCTTCTAGCGGGGGGGAGACCCAGTACTTC

V: TRBV5-5
J: TRBJ2-7
D: TRBD1
CDR3: CASSGRDSPIYEQYF
DNA: TGTGCCAGCAGCGGCCGGGACAGCCCAATATACGAGCAGTACTTC

V: TRBV2
J: TRBJ2-7
D: -
CDR3: CASSEALGPAYEQYF
DNA: TGTGCCAGCAGTGAAGCGCTGGGGCCGGCCTACGAGCAGTACTTC

V: TRBV5-1
J: TRBJ2-4
D: TRBD2
CDR3: CASSLAGGPKNIQYF
DNA: TGCGCCAGCAGCCTAGCGGGAGGACCCAAAAACATTCAGTACTTC

V: TRBV5-4
J: TRBJ2-7
D: -
CDR3: CASSLEPTGEQYF
DNA: TGTGCCAGCAGCTTGGAGCCCACTGGCGAGCAGTACTTC

V: TRBV2
J: TRBJ1-1
D: TRBD1
CDR3: CASYTGEGTEAFF
DNA: TGTGCCAGCTATACAGGGGAAGGCACTGAAGCTTTCTTT

V: TRBV10-3
J: TRBJ2-1
D: TRBD1
CDR3: CAISPRQGAAVDEQFF
DNA: TGTGCCATCAGCCCCCGACAGGGGGCAGCGGTCGATGAGCAGTTCTTC

V: TRBV19
J: TRBJ2-7
D: -
CDR3: CASSPVRASGEQYF
DNA: TGTGCCAGTAGTCCCGTCCGGGCGTCGGGGGAGCAGTACTTC

V: TRBV28
J: TRBJ1-1
D: TRBD1
CDR3: CASSLLLPLGQGSGTEAFF
DNA: TGTGCCAGCAGTTTACTCCTTCCGTTGGGACAGGGGAGTGGGACTGAAGCTTTCTTT

V: TRBV5-8
J: TRBJ2-1
D: TRBD1
CDR3: CATPAFDRDYNEQFF
DNA: TGTGCCACCCCGGCATTCGACAGGGACTACAATGAGCAGTTCTTC

V: TRBV14
J: TRBJ2-1
D: -
CDR3: CASSQVRVGFSYNEQFF
DNA: TGTGCCAGCAGCCAAGTAAGGGTAGGCTTCTCCTACAATGAGCAGTTCTTC